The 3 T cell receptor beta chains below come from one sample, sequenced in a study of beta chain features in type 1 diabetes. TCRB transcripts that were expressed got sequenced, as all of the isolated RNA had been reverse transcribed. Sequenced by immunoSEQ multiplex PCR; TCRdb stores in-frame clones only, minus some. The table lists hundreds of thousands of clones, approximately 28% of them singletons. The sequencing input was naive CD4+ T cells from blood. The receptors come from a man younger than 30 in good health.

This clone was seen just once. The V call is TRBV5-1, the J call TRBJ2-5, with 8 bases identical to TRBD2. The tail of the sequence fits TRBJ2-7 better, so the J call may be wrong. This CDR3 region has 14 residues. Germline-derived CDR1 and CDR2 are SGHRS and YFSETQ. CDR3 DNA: TGCGCCAGCAGCTTGGAAGGGACTAGCTACGAGCAGTACTTC. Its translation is CASSLEGTSYEQYF.

Written as DNA, the CDR3 is TGTGCCACCAGCCGGGGGACTAGTACCCATGAGCAGTTCTTC. The encoded protein is CATSRGTSTHEQFF. This chain links TRBV15 with TRBJ2-1; 8 positions agree with TRBD2. The junction had 8 bases not matched to a gene; V was cut back by 5 bases and J by 8 bases. The CDR3 runs to 14 residues. Germline CDR1 LNHNV, CDR2 YYDKDF (reference sequence). The entire variable domain, with the rest obtained from reference TRBV15 and TRBJ2-1, is as follows: DAMVIQNPRYQVTQFGKPVTLSCSQTLNHNVMYWYQQKSSQAPKLLFHYYDKDFNNEADTPDNFQSRRPNTSFCFLDIRSPGLGDTAMYLCATSRGTSTHEQFFGPGTRLTVL.

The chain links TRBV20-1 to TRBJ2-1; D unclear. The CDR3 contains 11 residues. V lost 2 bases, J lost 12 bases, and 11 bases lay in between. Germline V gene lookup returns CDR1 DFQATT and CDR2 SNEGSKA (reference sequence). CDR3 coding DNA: TGCAGTGCTAGATCTCGCGGAGCGCAGTTCTTC. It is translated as CSARSRGAQFF.